Following are 22 T cell receptor beta chains from one sample sequenced in a study of metastatic and nonmetastatic thyroid tumors. TCRdb used MiXCR to call clones anew from the PCR reads. The sample includes about 39,000 clones, around a fifth of them seen just once. Patients underwent thyroid surgery, and none had received any treatment before it. Sequencing was carried out using blood. All receptors come from a female donor with papillary thyroid cancer or a benign thyroid nodule (not recorded which). Some clones in this sample may be carry-over from other donors' samples.

This clone was seen ten or more times. The V gene is TRBV7-9, the J gene TRBJ2-1; TRBD2 matches 10 bases. Germline V gives CDR1 SEHNR, CDR2 FQNEAQ (reference sequence). CDR3 length: 19 residues. J lost 7 bases, V lost 5 bases, and 20 bases had no gene match. The CDR3 coding sequence is TGTGCCAGCAGCGCCCCCCCCTTTAGCGGGAGGCCCACCCGTAATGAGCAGTTCTTC. It specifies CASSAPPFSGRPTRNEQFF.

This clone occurred many times. Possible read error: a much larger clone is one base away. The genes are TRBV12-3 or TRBV12-4 and TRBJ2-7; D is unresolved. The V and J ends lost 8 bases and 5 bases respectively, with 13 bases between them. The CDR3 extends over 12 amino acids. Here the CDR3 reads CASGPFGNEQYF. The CDR3 bases are TGTGCCAGCGGCCCTTTTGGCAACGAGCAGTACTTC.

In its sample, this clone was seen a few times. The identical CDR3 is also encoded by other nucleotide sequences in the sample. This chain uses TRBV4-3 with TRBJ2-1; 8 bases match TRBD1. The CDR3 covers 14 residues. The V gene's germline CDR1 is LGHNA and CDR2 YSLEER. Germline trimming cut 4 bases from V and 8 bases from J; bases unmatched to any gene: 7. CDR3 coding DNA: TGCGCCAGCAGCCCTGGACAGGGCGACCATGAGCAGTTCTTC. This sequence encodes CASSPGQGDHEQFF.

This clone has more than one count but fewer than ten. V gene TRBV6-1 combines with J gene TRBJ1-2; maybe TRBD1 (5 bases). The V gene lost 6 bases and the J gene lost 3 bases, with 17 bases spanning the gap. This CDR3 contains 15 residues. Germline values: CDR1 MNHNS, CDR2 SASEGT. The CDR3 spells CASRPTPSGHYGYTF. Written as DNA, the CDR3 is TGTGCCAGCAGACCCACACCCTCGGGACACTATGGCTACACCTTC.

About this clone itself: This may stem from a read error, because a much larger clone lies one nucleotide away. The gene calls are TRBV2 and TRBJ2-1; 8 bases fit TRBD1. CDR1 SNHLY and CDR2 FYNNEI come from the germline V gene. V lost 8 bases and J lost 4; bases outside the gene matches: 7. The CDR3 consists of 14 residues. The CDR3 bases are TGTGCCAGCGGCCGGGACAGGTTTTACAATGAGCAGTTCTTC. Residues: CASGRDRFYNEQFF.

By sample fraction, this clone is medium-sized. This chain joins TRBV27 and TRBJ1-1; 12 bases match TRBD1. From germline, CDR1 is MNHEY and CDR2 SMNVEV (reference sequence). This CDR3 is built from 16 residues. After removal of 3 bases from V and 9 bases from J, the junction contained 11 bases not matched to a gene. CDR3 region: CASSFLTGTGGKQAFF. The CDR3 coding sequence is TGTGCCAGCAGTTTTCTAACCGGGACAGGGGGCAAACAAGCTTTCTTT.

This clone was recorded at least ten times. The J gene is TRBJ2-1, the V gene TRBV4-3; 15 bases fit TRBD2. This CDR3 contains 18 residues. The V and J ends lost 2 bases and 10 bases, in that order; junction bases with no gene match: 12. Per germline, CDR1 LGHNA and CDR2 YSLEER. The CDR3 DNA is TGCGCCAGCAGCCAACTTCCTGGACTAGCGGGAGGGCTTGGAGAGCAGTTCTTC. Amino acids: CASSQLPGLAGGLGEQFF.

As concerns this clone: An end of the junction differs from the germline gene, which may be a read error. The V call is TRBV7-8, the J call TRBJ2-7; 9 nucleotides agree with TRBD2. The CDR3 extends over 15 amino acids. Germline-derived CDR1 and CDR2 are SGHVS and FQNEAQ. As DNA, the CDR3 is TGTGTCAGCAGCTTCCTGACTAGCGGTGGGAGCGAGCAGTACTTC. As protein: CVSSFLTSGGSEQYF.

This clone came up once. This chain connects TRBV20-1 to TRBJ2-7; TRBD1 might be the D (6 bases). V was cut by 8 bases and J by 6 bases, with 17 bases left in between. The CDR3 is 12 amino acids. Germline loops: CDR1 DFQATT, CDR2 SNEGSKA (reference sequence). The CDR3 sequence: CSSGTGIGEQYF. Written as DNA, the CDR3 is TGCAGTTCCGGTACAGGGATAGGCGAGCAGTACTTC.

This clone came up a few times. This clone may be a read error of a much larger clone one base away. The chain couples TRBV5-1 to TRBJ2-7; 7 positions agree with TRBD1. The germline V gene has CDR1 SGHRS and CDR2 YFSETQ. The CDR3 extends over 12 amino acids. The ends lost 4 bases at V and 6 bases at J; junction bases unmatched: 4. The CDR3 coding sequence is TGCGCCAGCAGCCAGGACAGGTCCGAGCAGTACTTC. Its protein is CASSQDRSEQYF.

The chain links TRBV20-1 to TRBJ2-7, with 7 bases aligning to TRBD1. CDR3 size: 13 residues. The germline gives CDR1 DFQATT, CDR2 SNEGSKA (reference sequence). J gave up 6 bases and V 4 bases, and 9 bases lay outside the gene matches. Written as DNA, the CDR3 is TGCAGTGCTATCCCGACAGGGAAGGGCGAGCAGTACTTC. This translates into CSAIPTGKGEQYF.

This clone was counted a few times. V usage is TRBV6-6 and J usage is TRBJ2-1, with a tentative D call TRBD2 (5 bases). The CDR3 consists of 13 residues. V was shortened by 3 bases and J by 13 bases, with 16 bases between the two germline ends. CDR1 is MNHNY, CDR2 SVGAGI, per germline (reference sequence). Written as DNA, the CDR3 is TGTGCCAGCAGTTATGGAGGATACAATTATCAGTTCTTC. It codes for CASSYGGYNYQFF.

This clone was detected many times. The rearrangement joins TRBV29-1 to TRBJ2-5, with a weak D call TRBD2 (6 bases). The V and J ends lost 3 bases and 3 bases respectively, with 11 bases between them. CDR1 is SQVTM and CDR2 is ANQGSEA in the germline V gene. The CDR3 loop spans 13 amino acids. The CDR3 reads CSVDNRREETQYF. In DNA form, the CDR3 reads TGCAGCGTTGATAACAGGAGGGAAGAGACCCAGTACTTC. Based on the CDR3 plus reference TRBV29-1 and TRBJ2-5, the full variable domain is SAVISQKPSRDICQRGTSLTIQCQVDSQVTMMFWYRQQPGQSLTLIATANQGSEATYESGFVIDKFPISRPNLTFSTLTVSNMSPEDSSIYLCSVDNRREETQYFGPGTRLLVL.

This clone came up many times. The CDR3 is CASSLQGEASPLHF. The DNA for the CDR3 is TGCGCCAGCAGCTTACAGGGGGAAGCTTCACCCCTCCACTTT. This rearrangement joins TRBV5-1 to TRBJ1-6; 8 nucleotides line up with TRBD1. With V trimmed by 2 bases and J by 9 bases, 4 bases remained unmatched. The CDR3 has 14 residues. Germline-derived CDR1 and CDR2 are SGHRS and YFSETQ. Filled out from reference TRBV5-1 and TRBJ1-6, the complete variable domain reads KAGVTQTPRYLIKTRGQQVTLSCSPISGHRSVSWYQQTPGQGLQFLFEYFSETQRNKGNFPGRFSGRQFSNSRSEMNVSTLELGDSALYLCASSLQGEASPLHFGNGTRLTVT.

This clone has a count of ten or more. This chain uses TRBV20-1 with TRBJ2-1; TRBD1 is a possible D gene (5 bases). The length of the CDR3 is 13 residues. Trimming pared 5 bases from V and 9 bases from J, leaving 17 bases between. In germline, CDR1 is DFQATT, CDR2 SNEGSKA (reference sequence). The CDR3 here is CSAPRGLSPEQFF. CDR3 DNA: TGCAGTGCTCCAAGGGGCCTAAGCCCTGAGCAGTTCTTC.

This clone has only a few counts. The junction and the germline gene differ at one end; a read error may be behind it. V usage is TRBV12-3 or TRBV12-4 and J usage is TRBJ2-7, with 8 nucleotides matching TRBD1. The CDR3 runs 14 residues. The CDR3, as DNA: TGTGCCAGCAGCCAGGGACAGGTTGGCTACGATCAGTACTTC. This gives the protein CASSQGQVGYDQYF.

This clone was recorded many times. The V gene is TRBV7-3, the J gene TRBJ2-3, with D hard to call. CDR1 and CDR2 from the germline V gene are SGHTA and FQGTGA. Trimming removed 1 base from V and 4 bases from J, with 6 bases in between. CDR3 size: 13 residues. The CDR3 loop is CASSLIKADTQYF. CDR3 in DNA: TGTGCCAGCAGCTTAATAAAGGCAGATACGCAGTATTTT.

The chain carries TRBV20-1 and TRBJ1-1; the D is unclear. With 3 bases removed from V and 6 bases from J, the gap between germline ends came to 11 bases. The V gene's germline CDR1 is DFQATT and CDR2 SNEGSKA (reference sequence). CDR3 length: 12 residues. CDR3 protein: CSASGQIAEAFF. DNA of the CDR3: TGCAGTGCTAGTGGTCAGATTGCTGAAGCTTTCTTT.

Many counts were recorded for this clone. The rearrangement uses TRBV2 and TRBJ2-1; TRBD2 agrees at 16 bases. V lost 6 bases, J lost 8 bases, and 10 bases stayed unmatched. Germline V gene lookup returns CDR1 SNHLY and CDR2 FYNNEI. The CDR3 sequence is 17 residues long. This chain's CDR3 is CASSGGTSGREWYEQFF. CDR3 DNA: TGTGCCAGCAGCGGCGGGACTAGCGGGAGGGAATGGTATGAGCAGTTCTTC.

This clone was seen more than once but under ten times. The CDR3 protein is CASSSFQWIRQPQHF. For the CDR3, the DNA is TGTGCCAGCAGTTCTTTTCAGTGGATAAGGCAGCCCCAGCATTTT. The chain carries TRBV28 and TRBJ1-5; D ambiguous. The germline CDR1 and CDR2 sequences are MDHEN and SYDVKM. The CDR3 contains 15 residues. V was trimmed by 4 bases and J by 7 bases, leaving 17 bases between them.

Many counts were recorded for this clone. The chain carries TRBV7-3 and TRBJ2-1; 8 nucleotides match TRBD2. Germline V gene lookup returns CDR1 SGHTA and CDR2 FQGTGA. V lost 3 bases to trimming and J lost 7 bases; unmatched junction nucleotides: 2. The CDR3 is 13 amino acids. CDR3 amino acids: CASSFGLANEQFF. The CDR3 DNA sequence: TGTGCCAGCAGCTTTGGACTAGCAAATGAGCAGTTCTTC. The full variable domain, its missing parts supplied by reference TRBV7-3 and TRBJ2-1, is GAGVSQTPSNKVTEKGKYVELRCDPISGHTALYWYRQSLGQGPEFLIYFQGTGAADDSGLPNDRFFAVRPEGSVSTLKIQRTERGDSAVYLCASSFGLANEQFFGPGTRLTVL.

This clone has a count of ten or more. The chain is built from TRBV7-9 and TRBJ1-6; D may be TRBD1 (5 bases). V lost 2 bases, J lost 9 bases, and 11 bases lay in between. The CDR3 length is 14 residues. Per germline, CDR1 SEHNR and CDR2 FQNEAQ (reference sequence). This CDR3 is CASSLKGSTSPLHF. The CDR3 DNA sequence: TGTGCCAGCAGCTTAAAGGGGAGTACTTCACCCCTCCACTTT.